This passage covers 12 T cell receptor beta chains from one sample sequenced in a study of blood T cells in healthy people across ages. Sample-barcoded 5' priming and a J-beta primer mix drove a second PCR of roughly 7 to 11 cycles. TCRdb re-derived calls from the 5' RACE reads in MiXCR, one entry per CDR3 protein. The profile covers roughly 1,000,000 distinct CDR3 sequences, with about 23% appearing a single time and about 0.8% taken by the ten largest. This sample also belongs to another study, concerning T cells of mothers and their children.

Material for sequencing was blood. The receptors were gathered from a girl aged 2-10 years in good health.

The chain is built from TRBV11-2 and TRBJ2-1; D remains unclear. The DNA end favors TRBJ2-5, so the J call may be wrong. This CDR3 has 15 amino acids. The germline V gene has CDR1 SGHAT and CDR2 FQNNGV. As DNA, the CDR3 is TGTGCCAGCAGCCCAGCTGGGGTAGGGCACGAGACCCAGTACTTC. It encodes CASSPAGVGHETQYF.

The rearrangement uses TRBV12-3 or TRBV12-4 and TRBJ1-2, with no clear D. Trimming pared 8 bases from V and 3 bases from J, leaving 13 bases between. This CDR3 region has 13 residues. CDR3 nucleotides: TGTGCCAGCCGAGGGTTGGTGGACTATGGCTACACCTTC. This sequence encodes CASRGLVDYGYTF.

The CDR3 DNA reads TGTGCCAGCAGTGAAAGAGCCGGGACAGGGATGGACGAAAAACTGTTTTTT. Residues: CASSERAGTGMDEKLFF. The chain couples TRBV6-1 to TRBJ1-4, with 9 nucleotides matching TRBD1. V shed 2 bases, J shed 8 bases, and the junction held 12 bases outside the gene matches. Germline-derived CDR1 and CDR2 are MNHNS and SASEGT. CDR3 length equals 17 residues.

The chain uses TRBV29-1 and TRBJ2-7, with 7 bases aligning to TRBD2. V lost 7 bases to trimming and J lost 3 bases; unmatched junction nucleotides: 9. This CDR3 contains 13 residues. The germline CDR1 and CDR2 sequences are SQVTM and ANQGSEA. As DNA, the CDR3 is TGCAGCGCTTCTAGCGGAACCATCTACGAGCAGTACTTC. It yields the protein CSASSGTIYEQYF.

CDR3 sequence: CASSLSLAGVNIQYF. DNA for the CDR3: TGTGCCAGCAGTTTATCGCTAGCGGGGGTAAACATTCAGTACTTC. This chain connects TRBV27 to TRBJ2-4; 10 nucleotides match TRBD2. The CDR3 length is 15 residues. The ends lost 0 bases at V and 6 bases at J; junction bases unmatched: 2. Germline lookup yields CDR1 MNHEY and CDR2 SMNVEV (reference sequence).

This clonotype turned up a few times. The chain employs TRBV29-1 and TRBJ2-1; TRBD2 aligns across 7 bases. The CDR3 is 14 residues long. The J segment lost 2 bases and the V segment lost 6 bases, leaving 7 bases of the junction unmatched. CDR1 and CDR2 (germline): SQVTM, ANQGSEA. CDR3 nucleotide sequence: TGCAGCGTGGAAAGCGGGAACACCTACAATGAGCAGTTCTTC. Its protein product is CSVESGNTYNEQFF.

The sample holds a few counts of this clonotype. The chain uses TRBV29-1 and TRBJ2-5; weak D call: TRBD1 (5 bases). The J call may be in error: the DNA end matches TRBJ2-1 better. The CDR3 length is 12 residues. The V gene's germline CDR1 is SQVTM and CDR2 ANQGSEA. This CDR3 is CSGHQGTNEQFF. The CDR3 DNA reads TGCAGCGGCCATCAGGGTACCAATGAGCAGTTCTTC.

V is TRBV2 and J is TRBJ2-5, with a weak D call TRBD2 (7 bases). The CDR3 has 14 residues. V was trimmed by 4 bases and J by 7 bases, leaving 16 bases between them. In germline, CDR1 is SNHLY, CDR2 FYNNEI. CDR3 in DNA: TGTGCCAGCAGTGGCGGGGGCGCGAAAGGGACCCAGTACTTC. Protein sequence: CASSGGGAKGTQYF.

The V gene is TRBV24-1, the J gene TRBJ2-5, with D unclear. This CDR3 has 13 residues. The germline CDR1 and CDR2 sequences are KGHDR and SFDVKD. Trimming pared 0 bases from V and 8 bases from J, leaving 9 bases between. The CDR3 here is CATSDLYSATQYF. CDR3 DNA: TGTGCCACCAGTGATTTGTACTCGGCTACCCAGTACTTC.

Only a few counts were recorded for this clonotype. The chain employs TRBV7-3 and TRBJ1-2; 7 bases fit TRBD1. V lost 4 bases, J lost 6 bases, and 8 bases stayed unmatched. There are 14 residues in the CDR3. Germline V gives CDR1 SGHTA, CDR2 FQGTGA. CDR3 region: CASSSGARGDGYTF. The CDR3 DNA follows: TGTGCCAGCAGCTCGGGTGCCAGGGGGGATGGCTACACCTTC.

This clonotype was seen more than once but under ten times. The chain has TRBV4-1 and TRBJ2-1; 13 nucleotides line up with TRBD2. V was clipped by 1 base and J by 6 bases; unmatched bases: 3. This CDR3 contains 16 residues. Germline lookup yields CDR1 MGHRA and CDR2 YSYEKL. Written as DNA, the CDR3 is TGCGCCAGCAGCCAAGGTAGACTAGCGGGAGGCAATGAGCAGTTCTTC. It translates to CASSQGRLAGGNEQFF.

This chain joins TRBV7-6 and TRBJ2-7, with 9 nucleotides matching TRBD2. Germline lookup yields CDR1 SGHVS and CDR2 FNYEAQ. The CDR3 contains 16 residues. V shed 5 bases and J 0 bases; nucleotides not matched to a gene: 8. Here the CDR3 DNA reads TGTGCCAGCAGCCCCCACGCGGGGGGGAGCTCCTACGAGCAGTACTTC. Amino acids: CASSPHAGGSSYEQYF.